This TCR beta chain was identified during a study of cytomegalovirus exposure and HLA in healthy donors. Study-level information: As an earlier analysis found, some 170 million T cells yielded approximately 110 million unique TCR beta sequences.

The PCR contained 60 Vbeta and 13 Jbeta primers. Using immunoSEQ multiplex PCR, the repertoire was profiled, and TCRdb retains in-frame clones only, with some absent. This table has about 130,000 clones, 65% to 85% appearing once. CDR3 length: 16 amino acids. The germline V gene encodes CDR1 LNHDA and CDR2 SQIVND (reference sequence). V shed 4 bases, J shed 5 bases, and the junction held 8 bases outside the gene matches. The receptor comes from a man between 18 and 29 years old in good health and CMV-seropositive. Sequenced sample: PBMCs. This chain joins TRBV19 and TRBJ1-5; 10 nucleotides align to TRBD1. CDR3 protein: CASSKGEDRGDQPQHF. DNA of the CDR3: TGTGCCAGTAGTAAGGGAGAGGACAGGGGGGATCAGCCCCAGCATTTT.